These 29 T cell receptor beta chains were all obtained from the same sample, sequenced in a study of vaccination and CD4 T cells after COVID-19 (dated by TCRdb to between 2021 and 2023). These receptors have no known antigen. Taken with the paper, the label for time point translates to: late sampling 161 to 241 days after vaccination in a few convalescent patients. The label giving this sample's treatment or condition can be read as: approximately 9-day PBMC culture with coronavirus spike peptide pools or control peptides (ViraFEST assay). Library generation was performed with PCR. The reads were generated on an Illumina iSeq 100. At the Johns Hopkins FTIC core, DNA from the cultured CD4+ T cells underwent TCR sequencing with the Oncomine TCR Beta short-read assay. Starting from the raw public reads, TCRdb applied fastp trimming at Q25, assembled clones with MiXCR and retained in-frame beta chains. Each CDR3 protein appears once, grouped with its most common genes and DNA. The sample data list around 18,000 distinct CDR3 sequences, and around 50% of these were observed just once. The ten top clones hold over 20% of the sample.

The specimen was CD4+ T cells from blood, cultured in vitro, collected about 7 months after SARS-CoV-2 vaccination. The receptors were sampled from a human donor who had recovered from COVID-19.

The rearrangement uses TRBV12-3 or TRBV12-4 and TRBJ2-1, with a tentative D call TRBD2 (6 bases). Trimming shortened V by 2 bases and J by 9 bases, and 14 bases separated the two germline ends. The CDR3 is 14 amino acids. The CDR3 reads CASSLSGTGSEQFF. The CDR3 DNA is TGTGCCAGCAGTTTATCCGGGACTGGTAGTGAGCAGTTCTTC.

The sample holds one count of this clonotype. The J gene is TRBJ1-2, the V gene TRBV4-2; TRBD1 might be the D (5 bases). Germline-derived CDR1 and CDR2 are LGHNA and YNFKEQ. This CDR3 has 13 residues. V was clipped by 0 bases and J by 8 bases, with 10 bases between them. In DNA form, the CDR3 reads TGTGCCAGCAGCCAAGATTCGGGGACCGGCTACACCTTC. Its protein is CASSQDSGTGYTF.

The rearrangement uses TRBV5-4 and TRBJ2-2; the D call may be TRBD1 or TRBD2 (5 bases each). With 4 bases removed from V and 5 bases from J, the gap between germline ends came to 24 bases. CDR1 and CDR2 from the germline V gene are SGHNT and YYREEE (reference sequence). There are 18 residues in the CDR3. The CDR3 nucleotides are TGTGCCAGCAGCCCACGGGGCGCGCAGGGATTAGGGACCGGGGAGCTGTTTTTT. This codes for CASSPRGAQGLGTGELFF.

The V call is TRBV28, the J call TRBJ2-1; perhaps TRBD1 as D (6 bases). Germline V gene sequence: CDR1 MDHEN, CDR2 SYDVKM. The CDR3 loop spans 12 amino acids. V was shortened by 5 bases and J by 12 bases, with 14 bases between the two germline ends. DNA of the CDR3: TGTGCCAGCAGTGGGGACACAAAGACGCAGTTCTTC. Translation gives CASSGDTKTQFF.

V gene TRBV20-1 combines with J gene TRBJ2-3; possible D gene TRBD2, 5 bases. CDR3 length: 13 amino acids. Germline V gene lookup returns CDR1 DFQATT and CDR2 SNEGSKA (reference sequence). The V end was cut by 7 bases, the J end by 0 bases, with 11 bases between. CDR3 DNA: TGCAGTGTCCGCCGGGGTAGCACAGATACGCAGTATTTT. Its protein product is CSVRRGSTDTQYF.

The V gene is TRBV2, the J gene TRBJ2-7; 7 bases are shared with TRBD2. This CDR3 spans 14 amino acids. V trimming: 2 bases; J trimming: 6 bases; junction bases outside the gene matches: 7. Germline V gene sequence: CDR1 SNHLY, CDR2 FYNNEI. The CDR3 DNA is TGTGCCAGCAGTGAATGGCGGGAGAAAGGCGAGCAGTACTTC. Its translation is CASSEWREKGEQYF.

Only a few counts were recorded for this clonotype. The rearrangement uses TRBV27 and TRBJ1-6; a weak D match, TRBD1 (5 bases). Germline V gives CDR1 MNHEY, CDR2 SMNVEV (reference sequence). The CDR3 consists of 16 residues. The V end was cut by 7 bases, the J end by 4 bases, with 17 bases between. CDR3 in DNA: TGTGCCAGCACGGCGACCCGGGGCACTTATAATTCACCCCTCCACTTT. Protein: CASTATRGTYNSPLHF.

This chain uses TRBV5-1 with TRBJ1-1; D unresolved. The CDR3 consists of 13 residues. Germline values: CDR1 SGHRS, CDR2 YFSETQ. V lost 7 bases, J lost 1 base, and 11 bases lay in between. The CDR3 loop is CASSRAENTEAFF. CDR3 DNA sequence: TGCGCCAGCTCCCGAGCAGAGAACACTGAAGCTTTCTTT.

This clonotype has more than one count but fewer than ten. CDR3 coding DNA: TGTGCCAGCAGTATACAGGGCTACAATCAGCCCCAGCATTTT. Amino acids: CASSIQGYNQPQHF. The rearrangement joins TRBV6-1 to TRBJ1-5; tentative D call: TRBD1 (6 bases). Germline V gene data show CDR1 as MNHNS and CDR2 as SASEGT. This CDR3 spans 14 amino acids. The V end lost 5 bases, the J end lost 3 bases, and 11 bases lay between the germline ends.

This chain links TRBV27 with TRBJ1-1; perhaps TRBD1 as D (6 bases). Between the trimmed V and J ends, which lost 1 base and 1 base, there was a span of 16 bases. Germline V lookup: CDR1 MNHEY, CDR2 SMNVEV (reference sequence). CDR3 size: 17 residues. CDR3 in DNA: TGTGCCAGCAGTTTATTACCGGTACAGGGCTCGAACACTGAAGCTTTCTTT. It codes for CASSLLPVQGSNTEAFF.

This clonotype came up a few times. This chain links TRBV20-1 with TRBJ1-1; 11 bases agree with TRBD1. The CDR3 runs 14 residues. CDR1 is DFQATT, CDR2 SNEGSKA, per germline (reference sequence). The V gene end was trimmed by 6 bases and the J gene end by 1 base; junction bases not matched to a gene: 4. In DNA, the CDR3 is TGCAGTGCAGGACAGGGGGCCAAGAACACTGAAGCTTTCTTT. Protein: CSAGQGAKNTEAFF.

The genes are TRBV2 and TRBJ2-1; TRBD2 matches 8 bases. V trimming: 7 bases; J trimming: 3 bases; junction bases outside the gene matches: 5. Per the germline V gene, CDR1 is SNHLY and CDR2 is FYNNEI. The CDR3 sequence is 14 residues long. CDR3 in amino acids: CASNRGGSYNEQFF. CDR3 DNA sequence: TGTGCCAGCAATCGGGGGGGTAGCTACAATGAGCAGTTCTTC.

There are a few counts of this clonotype. CDR3 nucleotides: TGCAGTGCTAGAGTGGCTGGACGTCGTCCAGATACGCAGTATTTT. Its translation: CSARVAGRRPDTQYF. J is TRBJ2-3 and V is TRBV20-1, with no clear D. Per germline, CDR1 DFQATT and CDR2 SNEGSKA (reference sequence). The CDR3 sequence is 15 residues long. V lost 1 base and J lost 4, with 15 bases in between.

The chain links TRBV6-5 to TRBJ2-2; the match to TRBD1 covers 9 bases. Trimming cost V 8 bases and J 3 bases; bases outside gene matches: 7. The CDR3 consists of 15 residues. Germline V lookup: CDR1 MNHEY, CDR2 SVGAGI. CDR3 sequence: CASGNWDRDTGELFF. The CDR3 DNA reads TGTGCCAGCGGTAACTGGGACAGGGACACCGGGGAGCTGTTTTTT.

This clonotype ranks as medium-sized. The chain combines TRBV7-8 with TRBJ1-2, with 10 positions matching TRBD1. This CDR3 region has 14 residues. J was trimmed by 3 bases and V by 5 bases; bases with no gene match: 3. CDR1 and CDR2 (germline): SGHVS, FQNEAQ. This CDR3 reads CASSRDRGYYGYTF. The CDR3 DNA sequence: TGTGCCAGCAGCCGGGACAGGGGCTACTATGGCTACACCTTC.

The chain links TRBV6-1 to TRBJ2-7, with D possibly being TRBD1 (5 bases). CDR1 and CDR2 from the germline V gene are MNHNS and SASEGT. The V gene lost 4 bases and the J gene lost 7 bases, with 14 bases spanning the gap. This CDR3 has 13 residues. This CDR3 is CASSAPRVGEQYF. The CDR3 DNA reads TGTGCCAGCAGTGCCCCCAGGGTGGGAGAGCAGTACTTC.

The chain couples TRBV5-4 to TRBJ2-1; D is undetermined. Germline-derived CDR1 and CDR2 are SGHNT and YYREEE (reference sequence). The CDR3 has 13 amino acids. The V and J ends lost 0 bases and 6 bases respectively, with 7 bases between them. In DNA form, the CDR3 reads TGTGCCAGCAGCTTGGATCGGGTCAATGAGCAGTTCTTC. Its protein product is CASSLDRVNEQFF.

This clonotype was seen once. The V call is TRBV7-2, the J call TRBJ1-3; 8 nucleotides agree with TRBD1. The CDR3 runs to 15 residues. Per the germline V gene, CDR1 is SGHTA and CDR2 is FQGNSA. The V gene end was trimmed by 5 bases and the J gene end by 4 bases; junction bases not matched to a gene: 7. The CDR3 sequence is CASSTQGAYGNTIYF. In DNA form, the CDR3 reads TGTGCCAGCAGCACCCAGGGGGCGTACGGAAACACCATATATTTT. The variable domain in full, with the rest retrieved from reference TRBV7-2 and TRBJ1-3, is GAGVSQSPSNKVTEKGKDVELRCDPISGHTALYWYRQSLGQGLEFLIYFQGNSAPDKSGLPSDRFSAERTGGSVSTLTIQRTQQEDSAVYLCASSTQGAYGNTIYFGEGSWLTVV.

The chain has TRBV6-1 and TRBJ2-3, with a possible D match to TRBD2 (6 bases). CDR1 is MNHNS, CDR2 SASEGT, per germline. Trimming cost V 8 bases and J 3 bases, with 12 bases left between them. CDR3 length equals 13 residues. The CDR3 loop is CASSSAGTDTQYF. In DNA, the CDR3 is TGTGCCAGCTCTTCCGCGGGGACAGATACGCAGTATTTT.

This clonotype was detected a few times. The chain links TRBV7-2 to TRBJ2-7, with no clear D. Germline V gives CDR1 SGHTA, CDR2 FQGNSA. With 1 base removed from V and 2 bases from J, the gap between germline ends came to 12 bases. The CDR3 covers 15 residues. The CDR3 DNA reads TGTGCCAGCAGCTTAGTATCGGCCAGTACCTACGAGCAGTACTTC. Its protein is CASSLVSASTYEQYF.

The rearrangement links TRBV2 to TRBJ1-6; 9 positions match TRBD1. Losses at the gene ends were 7 bases for V and 6 bases for J; bases not matched to a gene: 7. Germline V gene lookup returns CDR1 SNHLY and CDR2 FYNNEI. The CDR3 is 15 residues long. The CDR3 is CASNPQGASNSPLHF. CDR3 DNA sequence: TGTGCCAGCAACCCACAGGGGGCGTCTAATTCACCCCTCCACTTT.

This clonotype was detected a few times. The V gene is TRBV10-3, the J gene TRBJ2-7; 8 bases line up with TRBD2. Germline trimming cut 2 bases from V and 2 bases from J; bases unmatched to any gene: 14. CDR3 length: 18 residues. In germline, CDR1 is ENHRY, CDR2 SYGVKD. The DNA of the CDR3 is TGTGCCATCAGTGAGGTAGAGTTAGCGGGACCAACTCCCTACGAGCAGTACTTC. Residues: CAISEVELAGPTPYEQYF.

This rearrangement joins TRBV6-1 to TRBJ2-5; the D gene is possibly TRBD2 (5 bases). The CDR3 loop spans 12 amino acids. Looked up from germline, CDR1 is MNHNS and CDR2 is SASEGT. V was trimmed by 7 bases and J by 13 bases, leaving 19 bases between them. This chain's CDR3 is CASTGWRIDPYF. The CDR3 nucleotides read TGTGCCAGCACGGGATGGAGAATTGATCCGTACTTC.

In its sample, this clonotype was seen a few times. The V and J genes are TRBV20-1 and TRBJ1-5; 8 bases align to TRBD1. V shed 3 bases, J shed 5 bases, and the junction held 3 bases outside the gene matches. There are 13 residues in the CDR3. Germline lookup yields CDR1 DFQATT and CDR2 SNEGSKA (reference sequence). The CDR3, as DNA: TGCAGTGCTAGTCGACAGGGGCATCAGCCCCAGCATTTT. Encoded protein: CSASRQGHQPQHF.

This clonotype was recorded a few times. This rearrangement joins TRBV20-1 to TRBJ1-1; D unclear. The germline V gene encodes CDR1 DFQATT and CDR2 SNEGSKA (reference sequence). The CDR3 covers 15 residues. The germline V and J ends were trimmed by 0 bases and 7 bases, with 18 bases remaining between them. Written as DNA, the CDR3 is TGCAGTGCTAGAGATCAGCAGCGGGTCACGGGTGAAGCTTTCTTT. This sequence encodes CSARDQQRVTGEAFF.

The gene calls are TRBV20-1 and TRBJ1-1, with D possibly being TRBD1 (6 bases). The CDR3 has 13 amino acids. Germline V gives CDR1 DFQATT, CDR2 SNEGSKA (reference sequence). Trimming took 4 bases from V and 1 from J, leaving 10 bases between them. CDR3 nucleotide sequence: TGCAGTGCTATTGGGGGCCGGAACACTGAAGCTTTCTTT. It encodes CSAIGGRNTEAFF.

The V and J genes are TRBV20-1 and TRBJ1-4; tentative D call: TRBD1 (6 bases). The V gene lost 2 bases and the J gene lost 5 bases, with 12 bases spanning the gap. The CDR3 runs 14 residues. CDR1 DFQATT and CDR2 SNEGSKA come from the germline V gene (reference sequence). CDR3 nucleotide sequence: TGCAGTGCTAGAAGGGCAGGGACAAATGAAAAACTGTTTTTT. This sequence encodes CSARRAGTNEKLFF.

The chain couples TRBV20-1 to TRBJ1-2; no definite D call. Looked up from germline, CDR1 is DFQATT and CDR2 is SNEGSKA (reference sequence). V lost 3 bases to trimming and J lost 4 bases, with 6 bases between them. This CDR3 has 11 residues. The DNA of the CDR3 is TGCAGTGCTAGCCTTGGCTATGGCTACACCTTC. It translates to CSASLGYGYTF.

The chain has TRBV19 and TRBJ2-3; 7 bases fit TRBD2. The J segment lost 2 bases and the V segment lost 1 base, leaving 6 bases of the junction unmatched. The length of the CDR3 is 16 residues. The V gene's germline CDR1 is LNHDA and CDR2 SQIVND (reference sequence). CDR3 coding DNA: TGTGCCAGTAGTATAGGGGCTAGCGGAGACACAGATACGCAGTATTTT. Encoded protein: CASSIGASGDTDTQYF.